One sample yielded the 17 T cell receptor beta chains listed below, sequenced in a study of shared clonotypes between healthy human individuals. Profiling relied on immunoSEQ multiplex PCR, and the TCRdb table lists in-frame clones only, not all of them. Of about 1.5 million clones in the sample, around 98% were seen once. Source material: naive CD4+ T cells sorted from blood. Subset specified: CD45RA+ positively selected. These receptors all come from a man aged 25 to 40 in good health.

The chain joins TRBV5-1 to TRBJ2-7; no clear D gene. The length of the CDR3 is 16 residues. V was shortened by 4 bases and J by 5 bases, with 22 bases between the two germline ends. Germline V CDR1 and CDR2: SGHRS, YFSETQ. In DNA form, the CDR3 reads TGCGCCAGCAGCCTAGGTTCGGGTAGGCGGCTTCACGAGCAGTACTTC. This encodes CASSLGSGRRLHEQYF. Full variable domain (remainder filled in from reference TRBV5-1 and TRBJ2-7): KAGVTQTPRYLIKTRGQQVTLSCSPISGHRSVSWYQQTPGQGLQFLFEYFSETQRNKGNFPGRFSGRQFSNSRSEMNVSTLELGDSALYLCASSLGSGRRLHEQYFGPGTRLTVT.

This chain uses TRBV10-3 with TRBJ2-1; 8 bases are shared with TRBD1. V dropped 4 bases and J dropped 8; count of bases not matched to a gene: 7. From germline, CDR1 is ENHRY and CDR2 SYGVKD. The CDR3 has 14 residues. The CDR3 region is CAISGAGGFDEQFF. In DNA form, the CDR3 reads TGTGCCATCAGTGGGGCAGGGGGCTTTGATGAGCAGTTCTTC.

The chain links TRBV27 to TRBJ2-2; maybe TRBD2 (6 bases). Germline V lookup: CDR1 MNHEY, CDR2 SMNVEV (reference sequence). The V end was cut by 2 bases, the J end by 0 bases, with 10 bases between. The CDR3 is 16 residues long. The CDR3 DNA reads as TGTGCCAGCAGTTTACGTTGGACTACGAACACCGGGGAGCTGTTTTTT. Residues: CASSLRWTTNTGELFF.

This rearrangement joins TRBV28 to TRBJ2-3; TRBD1 aligns across 9 bases. Germline CDR1 MDHEN, CDR2 SYDVKM. V dropped 5 bases and J dropped 0; count of bases not matched to a gene: 12. The CDR3 runs 18 residues. The CDR3 coding sequence is TGTGCCAGCAGTGGACAGGTCGGGACAGGGCCAAGCACAGATACGCAGTATTTT. This codes for CASSGQVGTGPSTDTQYF.

The chain combines TRBV29-1 with TRBJ2-1; weak D call: TRBD2 (6 bases). The length of the CDR3 is 14 residues. Trimming left V 4 bases short and J 2 bases short, with 12 bases between. CDR1 SQVTM and CDR2 ANQGSEA come from the germline V gene. CDR3 sequence reads: CSVGDSFTYNEQFF. The CDR3 coding sequence is TGCAGCGTTGGGGACTCCTTTACCTACAATGAGCAGTTCTTC.

Details on this clone: The sample holds other DNA sequences that translate to the same CDR3. The J gene is TRBJ2-3, the V gene TRBV9; D is uncertain. V lost 2 bases to trimming and J lost 1 base, with 5 bases between them. Per the germline V gene, CDR1 is SGDLS and CDR2 is YYNGEE. CDR3 length: 13 residues. CDR3 in DNA: TGTGCCAGCAGCGTGGGCGGCACAGATACGCAGTATTTT. This encodes CASSVGGTDTQYF. Based on the CDR3 plus reference TRBV9 and TRBJ2-3, the full variable domain is DSGVTQTPKHLITATGQRVTLRCSPRSGDLSVYWYQQSLDQGLQFLIQYYNGEERAKGNILERFSAQQFPDLHSELNLSSLELGDSALYFCASSVGGTDTQYFGPGTRLTVL.

Here the CDR3 reads CAISWGTEAFF. CDR3 in DNA: TGTGCCATCAGCTGGGGGACTGAAGCTTTCTTT. The chain has TRBV10-3 and TRBJ1-1; TRBD1 might be the D (5 bases). The CDR3 totals 11 residues. The germline CDR1 and CDR2 sequences are ENHRY and SYGVKD. Trimming took off 6 bases at V and 5 bases at J, with 7 bases between the two ends.

The sample holds one count of this clone. V is TRBV28 and J is TRBJ2-7; TRBD1 matches 10 bases. With V trimmed by 6 bases and J by 2 bases, 7 bases remained unmatched. The CDR3 length is 15 residues. Germline V gene sequence: CDR1 MDHEN, CDR2 SYDVKM. The CDR3 DNA sequence: TGTGCCAGCAGCCACGGGACAGGGGAAACCTACGAGCAGTACTTC. Protein: CASSHGTGETYEQYF.

The rearrangement uses TRBV9 and TRBJ2-1; D perhaps matches TRBD2 (6 bases). Deletions cut 4 bases from V and 14 bases from J, with 19 bases between. This CDR3 is built from 13 residues. Germline V gene lookup returns CDR1 SGDLS and CDR2 YYNGEE. CDR3 in amino acids: CASSPSSGGKEFF. CDR3 in DNA: TGTGCCAGCAGCCCGAGCTCCGGGGGTAAGGAGTTCTTC.

The CDR3: CASSETGFDQPQHF. The CDR3 DNA reads TGTGCCAGCAGCGAAACAGGGTTCGACCAGCCCCAGCATTTT. This chain connects TRBV7-2 to TRBJ1-5; the D gene is possibly TRBD1 (6 bases). The CDR3 has 14 residues. Germline lookup yields CDR1 SGHTA and CDR2 FQGNSA. The ends were cut back, 5 bases at V and 7 bases at J, with 15 bases in the middle.

The table lists this clone with a few counts. The chain employs TRBV10-3 and TRBJ2-7; 8 bases fit TRBD2. CDR1 and CDR2 from the germline V gene are ENHRY and SYGVKD. This CDR3 comprises 12 residues. V lost 8 bases, J lost 6 bases, and 6 bases stayed unmatched. The CDR3 sequence is CAIGLAQSEQYF. The CDR3, as DNA: TGTGCCATCGGACTAGCTCAGTCCGAGCAGTACTTC.

The chain couples TRBV7-9 to TRBJ2-1; 7 bases are a match to TRBD1. There are 14 residues in the CDR3. In germline, CDR1 is SEHNR, CDR2 FQNEAQ (reference sequence). Trimming at V came to 5 bases and at J to 5 bases, leaving 6 bases not matched to a gene. CDR3 sequence (DNA): TGTGCCAGCAGCATAAGGGGGCGAAACAATGAGCAGTTCTTC. It encodes CASSIRGRNNEQFF. Using reference TRBV7-9 and TRBJ2-1 for the parts outside the CDR3, the full variable domain is DTGVSQNPRHKITKRGQNVTFRCDPISEHNRLYWYRQTLGQGPEFLTYFQNEAQLEKSRLLSDRFSAERPKGSFSTLEIQRTEQGDSAMYLCASSIRGRNNEQFFGPGTRLTVL.

Written as DNA, the CDR3 is TGTGCCAGCGCAGGGGGACTAGCGGTTAATGAGCAGTTCTTC. Translating gives CASAGGLAVNEQFF. This chain links TRBV27 with TRBJ2-1; 11 bases line up with TRBD2. With 8 bases clipped from V and 7 bases from J, the junction kept 7 bases outside the gene matches. Germline loops: CDR1 MNHEY, CDR2 SMNVEV (reference sequence). The CDR3 is made up of 14 amino acids.

This chain joins TRBV14 and TRBJ2-4; possibly TRBD2 for D (6 bases). Germline V CDR1 and CDR2: SGHDN, FVKESK. V was pared by 0 bases and J by 0 bases, with 12 bases between. The CDR3 sequence is 17 residues long. For the CDR3, the DNA is TGTGCCAGCAGCCAAGAGGAGGGGTTAGGAGCCAAAAACATTCAGTACTTC. Encoded protein: CASSQEEGLGAKNIQYF.

Worth noting for this clone: One end of the junction varies from germline; a read error may be responsible. CDR3: CALAGAYEQYF. In DNA form, the CDR3 reads TGTGCACTAGCGGGAGCCTACGAGCAGTACTTC. This chain joins TRBV29-1 and TRBJ2-7; 11 bases fit TRBD2. CDR3 length: 11 amino acids. Germline loops: CDR1 SQVTM, CDR2 ANQGSEA.

The genes are TRBV27 and TRBJ2-1, with TRBD2 matching 7 bases. Germline-derived CDR1 and CDR2 are MNHEY and SMNVEV (reference sequence). This CDR3 is built from 15 residues. Germline trimming cut 5 bases from V and 2 bases from J; bases unmatched to any gene: 6. DNA for the CDR3: TGTGCCAGCAGTCCCCCTAGCGGCCCCTACAATGAGCAGTTCTTC. Encoded protein: CASSPPSGPYNEQFF.

The rearrangement joins TRBV18 to TRBJ2-7, with D hard to call. The length of the CDR3 is 12 residues. Germline CDR1 reads KGHSH; CDR2 reads LQKENI. With 4 bases removed from V and 4 bases from J, the gap between germline ends came to 8 bases. CDR3 protein: CASSRFSYEQYF. The CDR3, as DNA: TGTGCCAGCTCACGATTTTCTTACGAGCAGTACTTC.